This entry is about one T cell receptor (beta chain). The table came from immunoSEQ multiplex PCR; TCRdb's copy has only in-frame clones and leaves some out. This table has about 60,000 clones, approximately 80% appearing once. The data originate from a study of blood T cell repertoires in COVID-19. Across the whole study: The analysed material was cDNA or gDNA that came from T cells, B-cell-depleted T cells, or PBMCs.

The CDR3 is 13 residues long. The trim removed 5 bases at V and 8 bases at J, leaving 7 bases unmatched. Germline lookup yields CDR1 GTSNPN and CDR2 SVGIG (reference sequence). Input material: peripheral blood. The rearrangement links TRBV30 to TRBJ1-2; 11 bases map to TRBD1. The clonotype originates from a man aged 30 to 45 with COVID-19, enrolled during active disease. This CDR3 is CAWQGQGEKGYTF. The CDR3, as DNA: TGTGCCTGGCAGGGACAGGGGGAAAAGGGCTACACCTTC.